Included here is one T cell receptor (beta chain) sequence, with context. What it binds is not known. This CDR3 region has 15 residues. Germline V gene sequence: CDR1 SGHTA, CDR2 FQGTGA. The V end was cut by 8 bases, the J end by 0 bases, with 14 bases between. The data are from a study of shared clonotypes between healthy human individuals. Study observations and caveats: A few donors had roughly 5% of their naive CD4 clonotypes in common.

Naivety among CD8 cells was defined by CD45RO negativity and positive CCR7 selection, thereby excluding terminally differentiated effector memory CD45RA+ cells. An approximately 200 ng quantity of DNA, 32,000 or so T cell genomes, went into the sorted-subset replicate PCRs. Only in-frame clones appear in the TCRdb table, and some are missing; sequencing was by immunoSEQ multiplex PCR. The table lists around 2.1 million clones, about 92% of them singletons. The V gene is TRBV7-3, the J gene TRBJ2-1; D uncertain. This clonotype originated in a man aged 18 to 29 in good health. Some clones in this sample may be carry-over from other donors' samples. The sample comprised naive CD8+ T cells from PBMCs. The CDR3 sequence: CASGRRSSSYNEQFF. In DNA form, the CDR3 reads TGTGCCAGCGGTCGGAGATCGAGCTCCTACAATGAGCAGTTCTTC.